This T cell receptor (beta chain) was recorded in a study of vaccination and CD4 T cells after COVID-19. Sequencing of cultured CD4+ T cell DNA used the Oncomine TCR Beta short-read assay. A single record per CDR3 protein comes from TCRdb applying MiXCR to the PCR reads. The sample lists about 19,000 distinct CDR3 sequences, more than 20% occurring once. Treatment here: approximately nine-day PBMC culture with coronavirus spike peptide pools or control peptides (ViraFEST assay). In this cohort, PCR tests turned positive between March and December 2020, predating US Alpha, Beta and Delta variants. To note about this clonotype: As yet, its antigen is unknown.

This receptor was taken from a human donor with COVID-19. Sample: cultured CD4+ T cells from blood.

CDR3 nucleotides: TGTGCCAGACACAATGAGCAGTTCTTC. Translation gives CARHNEQFF. The chain is built from TRBV6-4 and TRBJ2-1, with D hard to call. Germline V lookup: CDR1 MRHNA, CDR2 SNTAGT. The CDR3 consists of 9 residues. V was pared by 9 bases and J by 5 bases, with 2 bases between.